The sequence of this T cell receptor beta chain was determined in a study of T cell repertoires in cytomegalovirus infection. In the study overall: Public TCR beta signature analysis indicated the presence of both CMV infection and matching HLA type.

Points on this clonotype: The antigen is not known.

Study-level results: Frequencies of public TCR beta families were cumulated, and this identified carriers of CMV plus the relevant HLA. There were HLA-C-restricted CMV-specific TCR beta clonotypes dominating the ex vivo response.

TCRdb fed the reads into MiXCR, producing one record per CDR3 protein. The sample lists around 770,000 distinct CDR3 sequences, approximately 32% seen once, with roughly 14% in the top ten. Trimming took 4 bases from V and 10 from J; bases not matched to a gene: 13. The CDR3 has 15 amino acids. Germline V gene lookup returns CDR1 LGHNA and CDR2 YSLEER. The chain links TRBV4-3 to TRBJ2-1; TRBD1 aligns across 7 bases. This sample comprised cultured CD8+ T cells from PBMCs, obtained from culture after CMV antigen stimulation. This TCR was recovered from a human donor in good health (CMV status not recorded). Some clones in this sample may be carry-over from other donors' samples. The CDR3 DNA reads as TGCGCCAGCAGCCCTTCCCCGACAGGGCTGTTCGAGCAGTTCTTC. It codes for CASSPSPTGLFEQFF.